This is a list of T cell receptor beta chains from one sample in a study of T cell responses to AZD1222 COVID-19 vaccine. Repertoires were generated with immunoSEQ multiplex PCR, while TCRdb's copy carries only in-frame clones and drops some. This table has over 50,000 clones, about 87% appearing once. The sample here was peripheral blood, taken on day 0 of AZD1222 vaccination. These receptors were collected from an adult in good health. CDR3s leave out the opening cysteine and the closing phenylalanine or tryptophan. The order of the fields is V gene, J gene, CDR3 protein.

TRBV5-4	TRBJ2-3	ASSSTGGTDTQY
TRBV7-2	TRBJ2-1	ASSLAGGEQF
TRBV7-2	TRBJ2-5	ASSRDWEETQY
TRBV5-1	TRBJ1-2	ASSLGGGRNGYT
TRBV30	TRBJ2-2	AWSVRGRAGELF
TRBV6-5	TRBJ2-3	ASSLTASGIADTQY
TRBV11-2	TRBJ1-2	ASSLALGGLGGYT
TRBV19	TRBJ2-7	ASRGTGVYEQY
TRBV7-9	TRBJ1-1	ASSLIQGGTEAF
TRBV5-6	TRBJ2-1	ASKAAYNEQF
TRBV5-6	TRBJ2-5	ASSSPKGFEGETQY
TRBV27	TRBJ1-5	ASSLRQSNQPQH
TRBV7-2	TRBJ2-2	ASSRRPPGGHGELF
TRBV29-1	TRBJ2-7	SVEGAGRLSSYEQY
TRBV15	TRBJ1-5	ATSEPGQGTYSNQPQH
TRBV6-5	TRBJ1-5	ASSYSNNQPQH
TRBV4-1	TRBJ1-4	ASSQPGLNEKLF
TRBV7-9	TRBJ1-1	ASSFRGRLTEAF
TRBV3-1/TRBV3-2	TRBJ2-3	ASSRYRDPGTDTQY
TRBV6-4	TRBJ1-5	ASSGGTLGNQPQH
TRBV3-1/TRBV3-2	TRBJ2-3	ASSHGTSGRGTQY
TRBV29-1	TRBJ2-5	SVELMETQY
TRBV3-1/TRBV3-2	TRBJ2-7	ASSHWQSQEEQY
TRBV29-1	TRBJ2-4	SVRQGGENIQY
TRBV14	TRBJ1-6	ASSHARAPNSPLH
TRBV7-2	TRBJ1-3	ASSPQPTGVGNTIY
TRBV7-7	TRBJ2-1	ASSLDRENEQF
TRBV10-1	TRBJ2-7	ATDSPSGKKGYEQY
TRBV7-9	TRBJ2-7	ASSRGVEQY
TRBV7-6	TRBJ1-1	ASSLAGVTEAF
TRBV9	TRBJ2-5	ASSVGLADFQETQY
TRBV7-8	TRBJ1-1	ASSLEWRRGIEAF
TRBV27	TRBJ2-1	ASSLALRASGRYEQF
TRBV30	TRBJ2-1	AWRALAAHSYNEQF
TRBV7-2	TRBJ1-2	ASSNFTLSYGYT
TRBV29-1	TRBJ2-7	SVGSGLVGEQY
TRBV6-1	TRBJ2-7	ASSVAGTGALTLEQY
TRBV6-4	TRBJ1-6	ASSDHAGVSPLH
TRBV14	TRBJ2-5	ASSRTGLGWETQY
TRBV19	TRBJ1-1	ASSIGTGRYTEAF
TRBV27	TRBJ2-7	ASSSSYEQY
TRBV5-5	TRBJ1-6	ASSPDAEEAASSYNSPLH
TRBV3-1/TRBV3-2	TRBJ1-4	ASSQDLLGGEKLF
TRBV15	TRBJ2-7	ATSSGTSSVQY
TRBV14	TRBJ1-2	ASSQDWDRGYGYT
TRBV30	TRBJ1-2	AWSGGWAANYGYT
TRBV11-2	TRBJ2-1	ASSSTPSGLAGNEQF
TRBV6-6	TRBJ1-6	ASSYSGAENSPLH
TRBV7-2	TRBJ2-1	ASSLISIAGSSSYNEQF
TRBV4-1	TRBJ2-7	ASSQVLGQYYEQY
TRBV6-2/TRBV6-3	TRBJ2-1	ASSRFGQGDEQF
TRBV6-5	TRBJ1-5	ASRLRDASNQPQH
TRBV21-1	TRBJ2-2	ASIQGPRTGELF
TRBV29-1	TRBJ1-1	SVVLQDVNTEAF
TRBV27	TRBJ2-1	ASSWRERRNEQF